The table lists the clone carrying this T cell receptor (beta chain) with many counts. Using a J-beta primer mix together with a sample-barcoded 5' primer, a second PCR was run for about 6 to 12 cycles. Every single cDNA molecule received a tag from a template-switch adaptor with 12 random nucleotides. TCRdb re-called the 5' RACE reads through MiXCR, storing one row per CDR3 protein. The data show approximately 290,000 distinct CDR3 sequences, with roughly a quarter seen just once and about 30% held by the top ten. The CDR3 consists of 15 residues. The germline V gene has CDR1 MDHEN and CDR2 SYDVKM. The sample providers were healthy Caucasian people from Russia, aged about 6 to 90. This entry comes from a study of blood T cells in healthy people across ages.

The rearrangement joins TRBV28 to TRBJ2-5, with TRBD2 matching 8 bases. The DNA end is more similar to TRBJ2-7, so the J call may be wrong. Material for sequencing was blood. The sequence was obtained from a woman in her 70s in good health. This chain's CDR3 is CASSSAGGGTYEQYF. The CDR3 DNA is TGTGCCAGCAGTTCCGCGGGAGGAGGGACCTACGAGCAGTACTTC.